Listed below are T cell receptor beta chains from one sample, sequenced in a study of PD-1 blockade in classical Hodgkin lymphoma. Produced via immunoSEQ multiplex PCR; TCRdb's table is partial and in-frame only. This sample has about 85,000 clones, with over 75% found just once. The sequencing used peripheral blood mononuclear cells (PBMCs), collected before the fourth cycle of nivolumab. Every receptor here comes from a human donor with classical Hodgkin lymphoma. The CDR3 runs from the conserved cysteine through the conserved F or W. The D gene is left open where the match is weak. Clone sizes are given selectively: once, few, many, or a class where the clone is expanded.

TRBV27	-	-	TRBJ1-2	CASRLGAPNYGYTF	TGTGCCAGCAGGCTAGGGGCCCCTAACTATGGCTACACCTTC
TRBV5-1	-	-	TRBJ2-1	CASSNPADNEQFF	TGCGCCAGCAGCAATCCGGCGGACAATGAGCAGTTCTTC
TRBV10-3	-	once	TRBJ1-1	CAISGRVRTEAFF	TGTGCCATCAGTGGAAGGGTAAGGACTGAAGCTTTCTTT
TRBV28	-	-	TRBJ2-3	CASSLDMRRGGTDTQYF	TGTGCCAGCAGTTTGGACATGAGGCGGGGAGGCACAGATACGCAGTATTTT
TRBV7-8	TRBD1	-	TRBJ1-5	CASSLEVRTGGQPQHF	TGTGCCAGCAGCTTAGAAGTAAGGACAGGGGGTCAGCCCCAGCATTTT
TRBV30	-	-	TRBJ1-5	CAWRPGLGGNQPQHF	TGTGCCTGGAGACCCGGACTCGGGGGTAATCAGCCCCAGCATTTT
TRBV29-1	-	once	TRBJ2-7	CSVEEYGYEQYF	TGCAGCGTTGAAGAATATGGCTACGAGCAGTACTTC
TRBV6-5	-	-	TRBJ2-1	CASSVIQGGDEQFF	TGTGCCAGCAGTGTAATACAGGGAGGGGATGAGCAGTTCTTC
TRBV27	TRBD1	few	TRBJ2-1	CASSLSRTGNNEQFF	TGTGCCAGCAGTTTATCCCGGACAGGAAACAATGAGCAGTTCTTC
TRBV4-2	-	-	TRBJ1-1	CASSQRQGGTEAFF	TGTGCCAGCAGCCAAAGGCAGGGAGGGACTGAAGCTTTCTTT
TRBV5-1	TRBD2	-	TRBJ2-1	CASSPFGTSGGVNNEQFF	TGCGCCAGCAGCCCATTCGGGACTAGCGGGGGGGTCAACAATGAGCAGTTCTTC
TRBV7-8	-	-	TRBJ2-5	CASGGLETQYF	TGTGCCAGCGGCGGTTTAGAGACCCAGTACTTC
TRBV27	-	-	TRBJ2-1	CASSSYQQGGNEQFF	TGTGCCAGCAGTTCCTACCAACAAGGGGGGAATGAGCAGTTCTTC
TRBV27	TRBD2	-	TRBJ2-3	CASSSGGSTDTQYF	TGTGCCAGCAGTTCGGGGGGGAGCACAGATACGCAGTATTTT
TRBV6-5	-	-	TRBJ1-1	CASSPGEGPTEAFF	TGTGCCAGCAGCCCGGGGGAGGGGCCCACTGAAGCTTTCTTT
TRBV7-8	TRBD1	-	TRBJ1-4	CASSQRQGASEKLFF	TGTGCCAGCAGTCAACGACAGGGGGCAAGTGAAAAACTGTTTTTT
TRBV5-1	TRBD1	-	TRBJ2-5	CASNVGTGSAETQYF	TGCGCCAGTAACGTCGGGACAGGGTCGGCAGAGACCCAGTACTTC
TRBV6-4	TRBD1	-	TRBJ2-1	CASSDGAGGYNEQFF	TGTGCCAGCAGTGACGGGGCAGGGGGCTACAATGAGCAGTTCTTC
TRBV7-9	-	-	TRBJ2-5	CASSLEVAQETQYF	TGTGCCAGCAGCTTAGAAGTAGCCCAAGAGACCCAGTACTTC
TRBV15	-	-	TRBJ2-4	CATRVGGGEKNIQYF	TGTGCCACCAGGGTCGGGGGCGGAGAAAAAAACATTCAGTACTTC
TRBV30	-	once	TRBJ2-6	CAWSGGLIGSGANVLTF	TGTGCCTGGAGCGGAGGGTTGATAGGCTCTGGGGCCAACGTCCTGACTTTC
TRBV28	TRBD2	-	TRBJ2-1	CASSFLAGGRNEQFF	TGTGCCAGCAGCTTCTTAGCGGGGGGGCGGAATGAGCAGTTCTTC
TRBV19	-	-	TRBJ2-5	CASSILSQRTPVTQYF	TGTGCCAGTAGTATTCTAAGTCAGAGGACCCCAGTGACCCAGTACTTC
TRBV30	-	-	TRBJ1-5	CAWSRQNQPQHF	TGTGCCTGGAGCCGACAGAATCAGCCCCAGCATTTT
TRBV6-1	-	-	TRBJ2-6	CASSVQGSGANVLTF	TGTGCCAGCAGCGTTCAGGGCTCTGGGGCCAACGTCCTGACTTTC
TRBV9	TRBD2	-	TRBJ2-5	CASSPIAGGFQETQYF	TGTGCCAGCAGCCCAATAGCGGGGGGGTTCCAAGAGACCCAGTACTTC
TRBV7-3	-	-	TRBJ2-3	CASSLLGALTDTQYF	TGTGCCAGCAGCTTATTAGGGGCCCTCACAGATACGCAGTATTTT
TRBV6-5	-	-	TRBJ2-4	CASSYRRIGIQYF	TGTGCCAGCAGTTACAGAAGGATAGGGATTCAGTACTTC
TRBV7-2	TRBD1	-	TRBJ1-6	CASSLDSHRGGSPLHF	TGTGCCAGCAGCTTAGATTCCCACAGGGGCGGATCACCCCTCCACTTT
TRBV6-5	TRBD1	-	TRBJ2-7	CASRADSGGDEQYF	TGTGCCAGCAGGGCCGACTCAGGGGGCGACGAGCAGTACTTC
TRBV27	-	-	TRBJ2-7	CASQGGAPYEQYF	TGTGCCAGCCAGGGTGGGGCTCCCTACGAGCAGTACTTC
TRBV7-9	-	-	TRBJ1-6	CAIPLEYNSPLHF	TGTGCCATCCCCTTGGAGTATAATTCACCCCTCCACTTT
TRBV19	-	-	TRBJ1-3	CASSMGLTAGNTIYF	TGTGCCAGTAGTATGGGGCTAACGGCTGGAAACACCATATATTTT
TRBV30	TRBD1	-	TRBJ1-2	CAWSGQGRGYTF	TGTGCCTGGAGTGGACAGGGACGAGGCTACACCTTC
TRBV5-1	TRBD1	-	TRBJ2-7	CASSLALGQAFHEQYF	TGCGCCAGCAGCTTGGCCTTAGGACAGGCTTTCCACGAGCAGTACTTC
TRBV12-5	-	-	TRBJ2-7	CASGLPAASNEQYF	TGTGCTAGTGGTTTGCCGGCCGCAAGTAACGAGCAGTACTTC
TRBV30	TRBD2	-	TRBJ2-1	CAWSAHGLVNEQFF	TGTGCCTGGAGTGCCCACGGACTAGTCAATGAGCAGTTCTTC
TRBV9	-	-	TRBJ2-1	CASSKVQPLNEQFF	TGTGCCAGCAGCAAAGTACAGCCTCTTAATGAGCAGTTCTTC
TRBV7-2	-	-	TRBJ2-2	CASSSRTENTGELFF	TGTGCCAGCAGCTCCCGAACAGAGAACACCGGGGAGCTGTTTTTT
TRBV18	-	once	TRBJ1-5	CASSPPRGGKINQPQHF	TGTGCCAGCTCACCACCGCGAGGGGGGAAGATCAATCAGCCCCAGCATTTT
TRBV27	-	-	TRBJ1-2	CASSLMAGAMNGYTF	TGTGCCAGCAGTTTAATGGCAGGCGCTATGAATGGCTACACCTTC
TRBV6-4	-	-	TRBJ1-1	CASSDLRDLKMGMNTEAFF	TGTGCCAGCAGTGACCTCCGGGACCTAAAGATGGGGATGAACACTGAAGCTTTCTTT
TRBV30	TRBD1	-	TRBJ1-2	CAWSPPGQGTSFYGYTF	TGTGCCTGGAGTCCTCCGGGACAGGGAACTTCATTTTATGGCTACACCTTC
TRBV27	-	-	TRBJ2-5	CASSRGEEETQYF	TGTGCCAGCAGTCGAGGGGAGGAAGAGACCCAGTACTTC
TRBV5-6	-	-	TRBJ2-3	CASSWYGRTDTQYF	TGTGCCAGCAGCTGGTACGGACGCACAGATACGCAGTATTTT
TRBV19	TRBD1	-	TRBJ1-2	CASSTRQGMNYGYTF	TGTGCCAGTAGTACCAGACAGGGGATGAACTATGGCTACACCTTC
TRBV28	-	-	TRBJ1-5	CASRTGTFEGQPQHF	TGTGCCAGCAGAACCGGGACCTTTGAAGGTCAGCCCCAGCATTTT
TRBV28	TRBD1	-	TRBJ1-1	CASSFGQGDIRTEAFF	TGTGCCAGCAGTTTCGGACAGGGTGATATACGCACTGAAGCTTTCTTT
TRBV4-3	TRBD2	-	TRBJ2-3	CASSQDPGTSGTDTQYF	TGCGCCAGCAGCCAAGACCCCGGGACTAGCGGCACAGATACGCAGTATTTT
TRBV6-5	-	-	TRBJ2-5	CASSYGLRFGTQYF	TGTGCCAGCAGTTACGGACTCCGGTTTGGCACCCAGTACTTC
TRBV6-4	-	-	TRBJ1-1	CASSDSGSLGSEAFF	TGTGCCAGCAGTGACTCAGGGTCGCTGGGGAGTGAAGCTTTCTTT
TRBV7-8	TRBD1	-	TRBJ2-7	CASSPWTGNYEQYF	TGTGCCAGCAGCCCATGGACAGGGAACTACGAGCAGTACTTC
TRBV4-3	-	many	TRBJ1-2	CASSQYKDYGYTF	TGCGCCAGCAGCCAATATAAGGACTATGGCTACACCTTC
TRBV6-6	-	-	TRBJ1-1	CASDIMGNTEAFF	TGTGCCAGCGATATTATGGGGAACACTGAAGCTTTCTTT
TRBV19	-	-	TRBJ2-3	CASSAQGFRTDTQYF	TGTGCCAGTAGTGCCCAGGGGTTTCGCACAGATACGCAGTATTTT